The rows below give T cell receptor beta chains drawn from one sample of a study of T cell responses to AZD1222 COVID-19 vaccine. Produced via immunoSEQ multiplex PCR; TCRdb's table is partial and in-frame only. The profile shows some 150,000 clones, around 85% of them singletons. The sequencing here drew on peripheral blood, taken on day 0 of MenACWY control vaccination. Receptors were obtained from an adult in good health. The CDR3 runs from the conserved cysteine through the conserved F or W. Fields, in order: CDR3 length, V gene, D gene, J gene, clone size, CDR3 DNA, CDR3 protein. D genes are given only for firm matches. Size is stated for part of the rows, as once, few or many counts, or as a class when the clone is expanded.

len: 14
v_gene: TRBV5-5
d_gene: TRBD1
j_gene: TRBJ1-1
abundance: NA
CDR3nt: TGTGCCAGCAGCTTCAGGGGGGGGGACACTGAAGCTTTCTTT
CDR3aa: CASSFRGGDTEAFF

len: 11
v_gene: TRBV19
d_gene: NA
j_gene: TRBJ1-1
abundance: few
CDR3nt: TGTGCCAGTAGTATCGGCACTGAAGCTTTCTTT
CDR3aa: CASSIGTEAFF

len: 16
v_gene: TRBV11-2
d_gene: TRBD2
j_gene: TRBJ2-2
abundance: NA
CDR3nt: TGTGCCAGCAGCTTAGATCTAGCGGGTAACACCGGGGAGCTGTTTTTT
CDR3aa: CASSLDLAGNTGELFF

len: 16
v_gene: TRBV3-1/TRBV3-2
d_gene: TRBD1
j_gene: TRBJ2-3
abundance: NA
CDR3nt: TGTGCCAGCAGCCAAGGGGACAGGGTATTCACAGATACGCAGTATTTT
CDR3aa: CASSQGDRVFTDTQYF

len: 15
v_gene: TRBV19
d_gene: TRBD1
j_gene: TRBJ1-5
abundance: NA
CDR3nt: TGTGCCACCAAAACAGGGGATTACAGCAATCAGCCCCAGCATTTT
CDR3aa: CATKTGDYSNQPQHF

len: 12
v_gene: TRBV4-3
d_gene: NA
j_gene: TRBJ2-5
abundance: NA
CDR3nt: TGCGCCAGCAGCCAAGCCGGGGAGACCCAGTACTTC
CDR3aa: CASSQAGETQYF

len: 15
v_gene: TRBV6-4
d_gene: NA
j_gene: TRBJ2-4
abundance: NA
CDR3nt: TGTGCCAGCAGTGACTGGCTTGCTGGCAAAAACATTCAGTACTTC
CDR3aa: CASSDWLAGKNIQYF

len: 16
v_gene: TRBV5-1
d_gene: NA
j_gene: TRBJ1-3
abundance: NA
CDR3nt: TGCGCCAGCAGCTTGACGAGGGGAGGGCCTGGAAACACCATATATTTT
CDR3aa: CASSLTRGGPGNTIYF

len: 13
v_gene: TRBV6-5
d_gene: TRBD1
j_gene: TRBJ1-1
abundance: NA
CDR3nt: TGTGCCAGCGCGAACAGGGGGAGGAATGAAGCTTTCTTT
CDR3aa: CASANRGRNEAFF

len: 17
v_gene: TRBV5-6
d_gene: NA
j_gene: TRBJ1-4
abundance: NA
CDR3nt: TGTGCCAGCAGCCAGGAGAGGGCGGGAGCAACTAATGAAAAACTGTTTTTT
CDR3aa: CASSQERAGATNEKLFF

len: 18
v_gene: TRBV23-1
d_gene: TRBD2
j_gene: TRBJ2-3
abundance: NA
CDR3nt: TGCGCCAGCAGTCCCCCTGGGGTTGGCGGGAGGAATACAGATACGCAGTATTTT
CDR3aa: CASSPPGVGGRNTDTQYF

len: 14
v_gene: TRBV5-4
d_gene: NA
j_gene: TRBJ1-6
abundance: NA
CDR3nt: TGTGCCAGCAGCTTGGGTCAGGGAGGTTCACCCCTCCACTTT
CDR3aa: CASSLGQGGSPLHF

len: 9
v_gene: TRBV6-1
d_gene: NA
j_gene: TRBJ2-7
abundance: once
CDR3nt: TGTGCCAGCAGTACCGAGCAGTACTTC
CDR3aa: CASSTEQYF

len: 16
v_gene: TRBV4-2
d_gene: NA
j_gene: TRBJ2-5
abundance: NA
CDR3nt: TGTGCCAGCAGCCTGGGTTTGGGTAGCGGTCAAGAGACCCAGTACTTC
CDR3aa: CASSLGLGSGQETQYF

len: 13
v_gene: TRBV5-1
d_gene: NA
j_gene: TRBJ2-3
abundance: NA
CDR3nt: TGCGCCAGCAGCTTGCTTGGCACAGATACGCAGTATTTT
CDR3aa: CASSLLGTDTQYF

len: 16
v_gene: TRBV7-8
d_gene: NA
j_gene: TRBJ1-2
abundance: NA
CDR3nt: TGTGCCAGCAGCCCTCGAACAGGAGGGGTTAACTATGGCTACACCTTC
CDR3aa: CASSPRTGGVNYGYTF

len: 13
v_gene: TRBV5-1
d_gene: TRBD1
j_gene: TRBJ1-1
abundance: NA
CDR3nt: TGCGCCAGCAGCAGGGACAGGTCCACTGAAGCTTTCTTT
CDR3aa: CASSRDRSTEAFF

len: 14
v_gene: TRBV27
d_gene: NA
j_gene: TRBJ2-7
abundance: NA
CDR3nt: TGTGCCAGCAGTTTAAAAGCGGCGTCCTACGAGCAGTACTTC
CDR3aa: CASSLKAASYEQYF

len: 13
v_gene: TRBV28
d_gene: TRBD1
j_gene: TRBJ1-5
abundance: NA
CDR3nt: TGTGCCAGCAGAGACAGGGGGAATCAGCCCCAGCATTTT
CDR3aa: CASRDRGNQPQHF

len: 13
v_gene: TRBV27
d_gene: NA
j_gene: TRBJ1-5
abundance: NA
CDR3nt: TGTGCCAGCAGTTACCTAGGGGATCAGCCCCAGCATTTT
CDR3aa: CASSYLGDQPQHF

len: 13
v_gene: TRBV3-1/TRBV3-2
d_gene: NA
j_gene: TRBJ2-7
abundance: NA
CDR3nt: TGTGCCAGCAGGCAAGGGAACTCCTACGAGCAGTACTTC
CDR3aa: CASRQGNSYEQYF

len: 16
v_gene: TRBV10-3
d_gene: NA
j_gene: TRBJ2-1
abundance: few
CDR3nt: TGTGCCATCAGTCCAGACTCCTCGGCTTCCTACAATGAGCAGTTCTTC
CDR3aa: CAISPDSSASYNEQFF

len: 15
v_gene: TRBV19
d_gene: TRBD1
j_gene: TRBJ2-6
abundance: NA
CDR3nt: TGTGCCAGTAACTCGGACAGGGGAGGGGCCAACGTCCTGACTTTC
CDR3aa: CASNSDRGGANVLTF

len: 17
v_gene: TRBV6-4
d_gene: NA
j_gene: TRBJ1-2
abundance: NA
CDR3nt: TGTGCCAGCAGTGACCAACCCGTACCCGTAAGAGGCTATGGCTACACCTTC
CDR3aa: CASSDQPVPVRGYGYTF

len: 15
v_gene: TRBV13
d_gene: TRBD2
j_gene: TRBJ2-3
abundance: NA
CDR3nt: TGTGCCAGCAGCCCCGGACTAGCTGCCGCAGATACGCAGTATTTT
CDR3aa: CASSPGLAAADTQYF

len: 13
v_gene: TRBV28
d_gene: NA
j_gene: TRBJ1-2
abundance: once
CDR3nt: TGTGCCAGCAGTGGGCCTTGGGACTATGGCTACACCTTC
CDR3aa: CASSGPWDYGYTF

len: 15
v_gene: TRBV6-5
d_gene: NA
j_gene: TRBJ1-2
abundance: NA
CDR3nt: TGTGCCAGCAGTAGGATCACGAGGCTACCGGAGCAGGAAACCTTC
CDR3aa: CASSRITRLPEQETF

len: 16
v_gene: TRBV2
d_gene: NA
j_gene: TRBJ1-2
abundance: NA
CDR3nt: TGTGCCAGCAGTGACGTTGACAGGAAGGCTAACTATGGCTACACCTTC
CDR3aa: CASSDVDRKANYGYTF

len: 15
v_gene: TRBV7-6
d_gene: NA
j_gene: TRBJ2-7
abundance: NA
CDR3nt: TGTGCCAGCAGCCTTGGACGGGGGAGCTCCTACGAGCAGTACTTC
CDR3aa: CASSLGRGSSYEQYF

len: 17
v_gene: TRBV10-3
d_gene: TRBD2
j_gene: TRBJ2-1
abundance: NA
CDR3nt: TGTGCCATCAGCGGACTAGCGGGGGGGAGCTCCTACAATGAGCAGTTCTTC
CDR3aa: CAISGLAGGSSYNEQFF

len: 14
v_gene: TRBV12-5
d_gene: NA
j_gene: TRBJ2-1
abundance: NA
CDR3nt: TGTGCTACGAGGGCCCCGGGTAACTACAATGAGCAGTTCTTC
CDR3aa: CATRAPGNYNEQFF

len: 16
v_gene: TRBV9
d_gene: TRBD2
j_gene: TRBJ2-5
abundance: NA
CDR3nt: TGTGCCAGCAGCGTCCTGGAACTAGCGGGAGCGGAGACCCAGTACTTC
CDR3aa: CASSVLELAGAETQYF

len: 12
v_gene: TRBV6-4
d_gene: TRBD2
j_gene: TRBJ2-2
abundance: few
CDR3nt: TGTGCCAGTAGCGGGAGCCCCGGGGAGCTGTTTTTT
CDR3aa: CASSGSPGELFF

len: 17
v_gene: TRBV19
d_gene: TRBD1
j_gene: TRBJ1-2
abundance: once
CDR3nt: TGTGCCAGTAGTATAGATTCTTGGAGGGGGCTAGACTATGGCTACACCTTC
CDR3aa: CASSIDSWRGLDYGYTF

len: 14
v_gene: TRBV7-6
d_gene: NA
j_gene: TRBJ2-2
abundance: NA
CDR3nt: TGTGCCAGCAGCTTAGACAGGGACACCGGGGAGCTGTTTTTT
CDR3aa: CASSLDRDTGELFF

len: 17
v_gene: TRBV10-1
d_gene: TRBD1
j_gene: TRBJ2-2
abundance: once
CDR3nt: TGCGCCAGCAGTGGGGGACAGGGGTTCGCGAACACCGGGGAGCTGTTTTTT
CDR3aa: CASSGGQGFANTGELFF

len: 13
v_gene: TRBV14
d_gene: NA
j_gene: TRBJ2-3
abundance: NA
CDR3nt: TGTGCCAGCAGCCAAGATATGACAGATACGCAGTATTTT
CDR3aa: CASSQDMTDTQYF

len: 13
v_gene: TRBV2
d_gene: NA
j_gene: TRBJ1-1
abundance: once
CDR3nt: TGTGCCAGCAGTAGGACAGCCAACACTGAAGCTTTCTTT
CDR3aa: CASSRTANTEAFF

len: 15
v_gene: TRBV9
d_gene: TRBD2
j_gene: TRBJ2-7
abundance: NA
CDR3nt: TGTGCCAGCAGCGTTTCTAGCGGAGCTGCGTGGGAGCAGTACTTC
CDR3aa: CASSVSSGAAWEQYF

len: 17
v_gene: TRBV5-6
d_gene: TRBD2
j_gene: TRBJ2-1
abundance: NA
CDR3nt: TGTGCCAGCGGGCGACTAAAGCGGGAGCGCTTCGGCAATGAGCAGTTCTTC
CDR3aa: CASGRLKRERFGNEQFF

len: 15
v_gene: TRBV9
d_gene: NA
j_gene: TRBJ2-7
abundance: NA
CDR3nt: TGTGCCAGCAGCGTAACCCCATCTAGAGCGGCCGAGCAGTACTTC
CDR3aa: CASSVTPSRAAEQYF

len: 11
v_gene: TRBV28
d_gene: NA
j_gene: TRBJ1-1
abundance: NA
CDR3nt: TGTGCCAGCAGTTCACTAGTTGAAGCTTTCTTT
CDR3aa: CASSSLVEAFF

len: 16
v_gene: TRBV5-6
d_gene: NA
j_gene: TRBJ2-5
abundance: NA
CDR3nt: TGTGCCAGCAGACCGACCCCACAGGTCGGGCAGGAGACCCAGTACTTC
CDR3aa: CASRPTPQVGQETQYF

len: 16
v_gene: TRBV19
d_gene: TRBD1
j_gene: TRBJ1-6
abundance: NA
CDR3nt: TGTGCCAGTAGTGCGTTACCGGGACAGGGGGCTCCACCCCTCCACTTT
CDR3aa: CASSALPGQGAPPLHF

len: 18
v_gene: TRBV9
d_gene: NA
j_gene: TRBJ1-4
abundance: NA
CDR3nt: TGTGCCAGCAGCAAAACAGCGTTCGCACCTGCAACTAATGAAAAACTGTTTTTT
CDR3aa: CASSKTAFAPATNEKLFF

len: 14
v_gene: TRBV28
d_gene: NA
j_gene: TRBJ1-6
abundance: NA
CDR3nt: TGTGCCAGCAGTTTATCGGGGTATAATTCACCCCTCCACTTT
CDR3aa: CASSLSGYNSPLHF

len: 15
v_gene: TRBV5-6
d_gene: TRBD1
j_gene: TRBJ1-2
abundance: NA
CDR3nt: TGTGCCAGCAGCTTGTCTGGCAGGGGGAATTATGGCTACACCTTC
CDR3aa: CASSLSGRGNYGYTF

len: 15
v_gene: TRBV9
d_gene: TRBD1
j_gene: TRBJ1-5
abundance: NA
CDR3nt: TGTGCCAGCAATAAAGGGGGACAGAACAATCAGCCCCAGCATTTT
CDR3aa: CASNKGGQNNQPQHF

len: 15
v_gene: TRBV6-5
d_gene: NA
j_gene: TRBJ1-4
abundance: NA
CDR3nt: TGTGCCAGCAGGAGGGACGGGACAACTAATGAAAAACTGTTTTTT
CDR3aa: CASRRDGTTNEKLFF

len: 16
v_gene: TRBV9
d_gene: TRBD1
j_gene: TRBJ1-6
abundance: NA
CDR3nt: TGTGCCAGCAGCGTGACGGCGGACAGGGTGGATTCACCCCTCCACTTT
CDR3aa: CASSVTADRVDSPLHF

len: 16
v_gene: TRBV19
d_gene: TRBD1
j_gene: TRBJ2-2
abundance: NA
CDR3nt: TGTGCCAGTCGGGACAGGGGCCTAAGAAGTACCGGGGAGCTGTTTTTT
CDR3aa: CASRDRGLRSTGELFF

len: 21
v_gene: TRBV4-2
d_gene: TRBD2
j_gene: TRBJ2-3
abundance: few
CDR3nt: TGTGCCAGCAGCCAAGAGATGGGACTAGCGGGAGGGATGCAGGCGGGAGATACGCAGTATTTT
CDR3aa: CASSQEMGLAGGMQAGDTQYF

len: 15
v_gene: TRBV9
d_gene: NA
j_gene: TRBJ2-2
abundance: NA
CDR3nt: TGTGCCAGCAGCGCCAGAGGGGTAGGCACCGGGGAGCTGTTTTTT
CDR3aa: CASSARGVGTGELFF